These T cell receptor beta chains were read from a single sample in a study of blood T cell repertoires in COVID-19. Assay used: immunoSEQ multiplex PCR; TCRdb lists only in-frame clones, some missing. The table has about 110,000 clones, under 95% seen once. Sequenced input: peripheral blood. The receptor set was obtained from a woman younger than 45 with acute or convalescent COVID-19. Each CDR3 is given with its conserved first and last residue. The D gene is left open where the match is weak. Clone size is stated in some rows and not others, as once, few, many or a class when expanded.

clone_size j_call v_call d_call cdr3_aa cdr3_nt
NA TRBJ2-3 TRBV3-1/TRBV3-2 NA CASSFGWIRYTQYF TGTGCCAGCAGCTTCGGGTGGATTCGGTATACGCAGTATTTT
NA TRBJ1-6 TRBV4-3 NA CASSRTRGDNSPLHF TGCGCCAGCAGCCGAACGCGGGGGGATAATTCACCCCTCCACTTT
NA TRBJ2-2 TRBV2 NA CASSENPGRLFF TGTGCCAGCAGTGAAAACCCGGGTAGGCTGTTTTTT
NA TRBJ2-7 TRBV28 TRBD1 CASSFRLGGSSKWGYEQYF TGTGCCAGCAGTTTTCGGTTAGGGGGCTCCTCAAAGTGGGGGTACGAGCAGTACTTC
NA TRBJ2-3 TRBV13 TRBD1 CASSPTGGAGNTQYF TGTGCCAGCAGCCCGACAGGGGGCGCCGGGAATACGCAGTATTTT
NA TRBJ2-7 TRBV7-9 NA CASSLALDGYEQYF TGTGCCAGCAGCTTAGCCCTAGATGGTTACGAGCAGTACTTC
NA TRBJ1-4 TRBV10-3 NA CASTQSPDEKLFF TGTGCCAGCACACAGTCCCCCGATGAAAAACTGTTTTTT
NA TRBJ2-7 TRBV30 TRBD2 CAWSVRGGPTTYEQYF TGTGCCTGGAGTGTACGGGGGGGCCCTACTACCTACGAGCAGTACTTC
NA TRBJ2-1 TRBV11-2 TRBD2 CASSFLRGSYNEQFF TGTGCCAGCAGCTTCCTCCGCGGGAGTTACAATGAGCAGTTCTTC
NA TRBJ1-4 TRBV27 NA CASSLSGGRTDEKLFF TGTGCCAGCAGTTTATCGGGGGGGAGGACGGATGAAAAACTGTTTTTT
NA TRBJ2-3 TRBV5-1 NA CASSLPGRDTQYF TGCGCCAGCAGCTTGCCAGGGAGGGATACGCAGTATTTT
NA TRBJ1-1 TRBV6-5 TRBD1 CASSWEQGATFF TGTGCCAGCAGTTGGGAACAGGGGGCGACTTTCTTT
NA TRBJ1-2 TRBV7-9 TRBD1 CASSTGQGNYGYTF TGTGCCAGCAGCACCGGACAGGGGAACTATGGCTACACCTTC
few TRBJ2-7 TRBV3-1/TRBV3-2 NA CASSPDRSTGEQYF TGTGCCAGCAGCCCAGACAGGTCCACGGGGGAGCAGTACTTC
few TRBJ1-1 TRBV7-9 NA CASSFRSPPEAFF TGTGCCAGCAGCTTTCGTAGTCCCCCTGAAGCTTTCTTT
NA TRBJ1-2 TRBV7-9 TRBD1 CASSAPGQSYGYTF TGTGCCAGCAGCGCCCCGGGACAGAGCTATGGCTACACCTTC